The rows below give T cell receptor beta chains drawn from one sample of a study of blood T cell repertoires in COVID-19. This table comes from immunoSEQ multiplex PCR, and its TCRdb copy is limited to in-frame clones, with some not included. The data contain more than 150,000 clones, around 87% of them singletons. Material: PBMCs or T cells enriched from blood (not recorded which). Every receptor here comes from a woman aged 30 to 39 who had recovered from COVID-19. CDR3s include the opening cysteine and the closing phenylalanine or tryptophan. The D gene is left open where the match is weak. A row's size may be missing; if present it is once, few, many or a size class.

abundance	v_gene	len	d_gene	j_gene	CDR3aa	CDR3nt
NA	TRBV4-2	14	NA	TRBJ2-3	CASSQERVTDTQYF	TGTGCCAGCAGCCAAGAACGGGTCACAGATACGCAGTATTTT
NA	TRBV6-5	15	TRBD1	TRBJ1-1	CASRDRGAVVTEAFF	TGTGCCAGCAGAGACAGGGGGGCCGTGGTCACTGAAGCTTTCTTT
NA	TRBV9	15	NA	TRBJ1-4	CASSVGGRVYEKLFF	TGTGCCAGCAGCGTAGGCGGCAGGGTATACGAAAAACTGTTTTTT
NA	TRBV2	12	TRBD1	TRBJ1-4	CASGTGDEKLFF	TGTGCCAGCGGGACAGGGGATGAAAAACTGTTTTTT
NA	TRBV19	17	NA	TRBJ1-1	CASSKTNPGRAHTEAFF	TGTGCCAGTAGCAAGACTAACCCAGGGAGGGCGCACACTGAAGCTTTCTTT
NA	TRBV2	15	NA	TRBJ1-1	CASSDLRDFNTEAFF	TGTGCCAGCAGTGACTTAAGAGACTTTAACACTGAAGCTTTCTTT
NA	TRBV6-5	14	NA	TRBJ1-1	CASSKPQGNTEAFF	TGTGCCAGCAGTAAGCCGCAGGGGAACACTGAAGCTTTCTTT
NA	TRBV30	14	NA	TRBJ2-3	CAWSIGGGTDTQYF	TGTGCCTGGAGTATAGGAGGGGGCACAGATACGCAGTATTTT
NA	TRBV30	15	NA	TRBJ2-5	CACPAEPFTGETQYF	TGTGCCTGCCCCGCGGAACCTTTCACGGGGGAGACCCAGTACTTC
NA	TRBV11-3	14	NA	TRBJ2-5	CASSLDSRLETQYF	TGTGCCAGCAGCTTAGACTCTAGGTTAGAGACCCAGTACTTC
NA	TRBV11-1	16	TRBD1	TRBJ2-3	CASSLARSGGADTQYF	TGTGCCAGCAGCTTAGCTCGGTCAGGGGGCGCAGATACGCAGTATTTT
NA	TRBV7-9	15	TRBD1	TRBJ1-2	CASSFGSTGAGGYTF	TGTGCCAGCAGCTTCGGGTCGACAGGGGCTGGTGGCTACACCTTC
NA	TRBV7-9	16	NA	TRBJ2-6	CASSFYTNSGANVLTF	TGTGCCAGCAGCTTTTACACCAACTCTGGGGCCAACGTCCTGACTTTC
NA	TRBV5-1	16	TRBD1	TRBJ1-2	CASSLRKSTGAGGYTF	TGCGCCAGCAGCTTGCGAAAATCAACAGGGGCGGGTGGCTACACCTTC
once	TRBV2	14	NA	TRBJ2-7	CASSDEVLSYEQYF	TGTGCCAGCAGTGATGAGGTCTTATCCTACGAGCAGTACTTC
NA	TRBV19	11	NA	TRBJ1-6	CASSTGSPLHF	TGTGCCAGTAGTACCGGGTCACCCCTCCACTTT
NA	TRBV4-2	14	TRBD1	TRBJ1-1	CASSQDRGGTEAFF	TGTGCCAGCAGCCAGGACAGGGGTGGCACTGAAGCTTTCTTT
once	TRBV19	12	NA	TRBJ1-2	CASSWAGWGYTF	TGTGCCAGTAGTTGGGCAGGGTGGGGCTACACCTTC
NA	TRBV5-1	13	TRBD1	TRBJ1-6	CASRTGINSPLHF	TGCGCCAGCCGGACAGGGATTAATTCACCCCTCCACTTT
NA	TRBV7-9	14	NA	TRBJ2-7	CASSLAGSPYEQYF	TGTGCCAGCAGCTTAGCCGGGAGCCCCTACGAGCAGTACTTC
NA	TRBV19	23	TRBD1	TRBJ1-4	CASSPQGLVGSGGTLRLNEKLFF	TGTGCCAGTAGCCCCCAAGGGTTGGTTGGGTCAGGGGGGACCCTGAGGCTCAATGAAAAACTGTTTTTT
NA	TRBV6-8	14	NA	TRBJ2-7	CASSYSQGFYEQYF	TGTGCCAGCAGTTACTCGCAGGGTTTCTACGAGCAGTACTTC
NA	TRBV5-1	13	NA	TRBJ2-2	CASSLDSPGELFF	TGCGCCAGCAGCTTGGACTCTCCCGGGGAGCTGTTTTTT
NA	TRBV4-2	15	NA	TRBJ2-1	CASSHSGGSYNEQFF	TGTGCCAGCAGCCACTCCGGGGGCTCCTACAATGAGCAGTTCTTC
few	TRBV21-1	15	NA	TRBJ2-7	CASSKPQTERYEQYF	TGTGCCAGCAGCAAACCACAGACAGAAAGGTACGAGCAGTACTTC
NA	TRBV9	17	NA	TRBJ1-1	CASSVEEVGPQNTEAFF	TGTGCCAGCAGCGTAGAAGAGGTCGGTCCCCAGAACACTGAAGCTTTCTTT
NA	TRBV29-1	14	TRBD1	TRBJ1-6	CSVRGQGRNSPLHF	TGCAGCGTACGAGGACAGGGACGTAATTCACCCCTCCACTTT
NA	TRBV5-1	14	TRBD2	TRBJ2-5	CASSLTGGTETQYF	TGCGCCAGCAGCTTGACGGGAGGAACGGAGACCCAGTACTTC
once	TRBV7-8	20	NA	TRBJ1-5	CASSLDRWKYRETSRQPQHF	TGTGCCAGCAGCTTAGATAGATGGAAATACCGGGAAACTTCACGTCAGCCCCAGCATTTT
NA	TRBV12-5	15	TRBD1	TRBJ1-5	CASAEGQGARQPQHF	TGTGCTAGTGCCGAGGGACAGGGGGCTCGTCAGCCCCAGCATTTT
NA	TRBV6-2/TRBV6-3	16	NA	TRBJ2-7	CASSTLRRSSTYEQYF	TGTGCCAGCAGTACCCTACGGAGGAGTTCGACCTACGAGCAGTACTTC
NA	TRBV19	15	NA	TRBJ2-3	CASSQVQGSTDTQYF	TGTGCCAGTAGTCAAGTCCAGGGAAGCACAGATACGCAGTATTTT
NA	TRBV24-1	15	NA	TRBJ1-2	CATSDLPGGRGGYTF	TGTGCCACCAGTGATTTGCCGGGGGGGCGAGGTGGCTACACCTTC
NA	TRBV4-2	16	NA	TRBJ1-2	CASSQDLWSTSKGYTF	TGTGCCAGCAGCCAAGATCTATGGAGCACCTCTAAGGGCTACACCTTC
NA	TRBV5-5	15	TRBD1	TRBJ1-5	CASSSGTGGVQPQHF	TGTGCCAGCAGCTCCGGGACAGGGGGCGTTCAGCCCCAGCATTTT
many	TRBV5-8	13	NA	TRBJ1-2	CASTLFQGPGYTF	TGTGCCAGCACACTCTTCCAGGGGCCTGGCTACACCTTC
NA	TRBV28	16	TRBD1	TRBJ2-7	CASSLSGQGLSYEQYF	TGTGCCAGCAGTTTATCGGGACAGGGGCTCTCCTACGAGCAGTACTTC
few	TRBV9	15	NA	TRBJ2-2	CASSLIAEETGELFF	TGTGCCAGCAGCCTAATAGCGGAGGAAACCGGGGAGCTGTTTTTT
NA	TRBV7-9	11	NA	TRBJ2-7	CASTQGYEQYF	TGTGCCAGCACCCAGGGGTACGAGCAGTACTTC